Here is one T cell receptor beta chain with its context. The PCR ran on 60 Vbeta and 13 Jbeta primers. The data were produced by immunoSEQ multiplex PCR, yet TCRdb's version contains in-frame clones alone and is incomplete. The top ten hold 1.3% of the sample, which has about 160,000 clones, more than 65% seen once. The data originate from a study of cytomegalovirus exposure and HLA in healthy donors. Trimming left V 4 bases short and J 4 bases short, with 20 bases between. Germline loops: CDR1 SGDLS, CDR2 YYNGEE. The CDR3 loop spans 16 amino acids. Sequencing used PBMCs. V and J are TRBV9 and TRBJ2-5, with TRBD2 as a possible D gene (5 bases). This receptor was obtained from a woman aged 45-65 years in good health and CMV-seronegative. The CDR3 protein is CASSPRSPDGGETQYF. The CDR3 DNA follows: TGTGCCAGCAGCCCCCGTTCCCCCGACGGAGGAGAGACCCAGTACTTC. Full variable domain (rest looked up from reference TRBV9 and TRBJ2-5): DSGVTQTPKHLITATGQRVTLRCSPRSGDLSVYWYQQSLDQGLQFLIQYYNGEERAKGNILERFSAQQFPDLHSELNLSSLELGDSALYFCASSPRSPDGGETQYFGPGTRLLVL.